The T cell receptor (beta chain) described here comes from a study of CD8+ T cells in alopecia areata. Study-level findings and limits: It was less clear whether patients shared TCRs than it was in mice, possibly because of HLA. Lesional scalp exceeded normal scalp in clonality, especially in alopecia totalis/universalis.

Once RNA had been extracted, it was reverse transcribed into cDNA to act as the sequencing template. Sequenced by immunoSEQ multiplex PCR; TCRdb stores in-frame clones only, minus some. The repertoire has 100,000 to 150,000 clones, around 50% of them found once; the top ten carry roughly a tenth. Of note for this clone: What it binds is not known.

Sampling of alopecia areata patients yielded lesional scalp punch biopsies as well as peripheral blood. From PBMCs, CD4+ and CD8+ T cells were sorted. Sequencing was carried out using NKG2D-low CD8+ T cells sorted from blood. This clonotype was sampled from a human donor with alopecia areata.

The CDR3 loop reads CAWSLYGEEQYF. DNA for the CDR3: TGTGCCTGGAGTTTGTATGGGGAGGAGCAGTACTTC. The V gene is TRBV30, the J gene TRBJ2-7; D is perhaps TRBD2 (5 bases). Germline assignment: CDR1 GTSNPN and CDR2 SVGIG (reference sequence). V was trimmed by 2 bases and J by 7 bases, leaving 12 bases between them. The CDR3 is 12 residues long.